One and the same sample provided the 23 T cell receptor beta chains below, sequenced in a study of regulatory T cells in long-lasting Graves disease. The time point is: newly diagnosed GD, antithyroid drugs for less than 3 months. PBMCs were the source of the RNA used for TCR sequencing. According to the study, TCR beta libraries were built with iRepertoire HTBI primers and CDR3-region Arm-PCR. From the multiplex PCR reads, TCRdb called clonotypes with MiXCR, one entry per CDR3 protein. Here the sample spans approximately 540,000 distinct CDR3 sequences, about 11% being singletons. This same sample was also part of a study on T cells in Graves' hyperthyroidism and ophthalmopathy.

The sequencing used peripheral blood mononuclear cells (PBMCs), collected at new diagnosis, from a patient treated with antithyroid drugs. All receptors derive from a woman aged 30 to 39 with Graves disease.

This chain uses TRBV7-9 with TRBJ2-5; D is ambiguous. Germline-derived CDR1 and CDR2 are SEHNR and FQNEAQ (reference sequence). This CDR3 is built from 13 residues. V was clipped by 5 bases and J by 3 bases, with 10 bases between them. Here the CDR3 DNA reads TGTGCCAGCAGCCCCCGTGTTGAAGAGACCCAGTACTTC. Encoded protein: CASSPRVEETQYF.

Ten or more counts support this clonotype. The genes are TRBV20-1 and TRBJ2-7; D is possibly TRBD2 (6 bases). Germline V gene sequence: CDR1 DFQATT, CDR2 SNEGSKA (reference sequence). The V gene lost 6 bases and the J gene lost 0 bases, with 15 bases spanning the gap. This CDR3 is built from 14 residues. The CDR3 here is CSAWGDGTSYEQYF. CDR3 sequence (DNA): TGCAGTGCCTGGGGGGATGGGACCTCCTACGAGCAGTACTTC.

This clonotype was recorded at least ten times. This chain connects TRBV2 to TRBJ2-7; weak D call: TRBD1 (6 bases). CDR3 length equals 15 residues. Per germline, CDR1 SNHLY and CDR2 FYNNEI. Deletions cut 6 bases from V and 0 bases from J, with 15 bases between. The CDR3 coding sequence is TGTGCCAGCAGCGGAACAGGGAAACTCTCCTACGAGCAGTACTTC. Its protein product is CASSGTGKLSYEQYF. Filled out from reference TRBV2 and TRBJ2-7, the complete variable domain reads EPEVTQTPSHQVTQMGQEVILRCVPISNHLYFYWYRQILGQKVEFLVSFYNNEISEKSEIFDDQFSVERPDGSNFTLKIRSTKLEDSAMYFCASSGTGKLSYEQYFGPGTRLTVT.

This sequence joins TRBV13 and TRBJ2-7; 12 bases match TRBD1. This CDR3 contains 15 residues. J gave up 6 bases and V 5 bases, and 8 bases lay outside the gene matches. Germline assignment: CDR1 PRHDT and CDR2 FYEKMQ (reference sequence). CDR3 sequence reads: CASSQTGQGAFEQYF. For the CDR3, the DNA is TGTGCCAGCAGCCAGACGGGACAGGGGGCTTTCGAGCAGTACTTC.

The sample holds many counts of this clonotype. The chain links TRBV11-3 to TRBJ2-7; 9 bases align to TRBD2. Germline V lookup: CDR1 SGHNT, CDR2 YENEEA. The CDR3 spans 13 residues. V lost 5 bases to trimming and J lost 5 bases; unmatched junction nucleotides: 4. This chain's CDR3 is CASSIGTSHEQYF. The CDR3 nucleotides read TGTGCCAGCAGCATCGGGACTAGCCACGAGCAGTACTTC.

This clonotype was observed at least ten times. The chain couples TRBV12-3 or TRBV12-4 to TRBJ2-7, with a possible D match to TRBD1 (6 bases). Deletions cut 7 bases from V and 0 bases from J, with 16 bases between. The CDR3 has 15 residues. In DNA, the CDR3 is TGTGCCAGCAACATCCGGGACACCCTCTCCTACGAGCAGTACTTC. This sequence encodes CASNIRDTLSYEQYF.

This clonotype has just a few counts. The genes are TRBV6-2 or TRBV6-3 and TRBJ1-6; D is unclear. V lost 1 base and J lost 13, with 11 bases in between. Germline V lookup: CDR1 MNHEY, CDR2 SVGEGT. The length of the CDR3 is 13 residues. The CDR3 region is CASSYFGEHPLHF. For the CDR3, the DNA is TGTGCCAGCAGTTACTTCGGGGAACATCCCCTCCACTTT.

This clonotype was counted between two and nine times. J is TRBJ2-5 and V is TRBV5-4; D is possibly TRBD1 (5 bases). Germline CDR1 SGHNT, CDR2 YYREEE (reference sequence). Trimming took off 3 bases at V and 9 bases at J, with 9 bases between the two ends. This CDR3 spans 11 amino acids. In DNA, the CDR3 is TGTGCCAGCAGCTCTGGGGCGGCCCAGTACTTC. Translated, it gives CASSSGAAQYF.

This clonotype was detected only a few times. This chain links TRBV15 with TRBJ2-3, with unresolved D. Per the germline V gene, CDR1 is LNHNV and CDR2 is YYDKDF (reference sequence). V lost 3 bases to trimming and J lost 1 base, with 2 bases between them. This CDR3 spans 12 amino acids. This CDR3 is CATSRGTDTQYF. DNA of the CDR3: TGTGCCACCAGCAGGGGCACAGATACGCAGTATTTT.

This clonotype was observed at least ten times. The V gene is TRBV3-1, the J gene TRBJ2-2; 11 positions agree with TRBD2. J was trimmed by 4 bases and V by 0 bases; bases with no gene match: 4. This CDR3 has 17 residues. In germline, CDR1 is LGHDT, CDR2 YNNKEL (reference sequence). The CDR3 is CASSQDGLAGITGELFF. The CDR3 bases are TGTGCCAGCAGCCAAGACGGACTAGCGGGTATCACCGGGGAGCTGTTTTTT.

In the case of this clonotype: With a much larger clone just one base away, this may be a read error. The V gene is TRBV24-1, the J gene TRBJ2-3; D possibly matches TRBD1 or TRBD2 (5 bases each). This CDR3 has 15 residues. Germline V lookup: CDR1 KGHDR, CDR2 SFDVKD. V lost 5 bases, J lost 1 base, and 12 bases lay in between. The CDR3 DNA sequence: TGTGCCACCAGTGTTGCGGGCAGGGGCACAGATACGCAGTATTTT. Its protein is CATSVAGRGTDTQYF.

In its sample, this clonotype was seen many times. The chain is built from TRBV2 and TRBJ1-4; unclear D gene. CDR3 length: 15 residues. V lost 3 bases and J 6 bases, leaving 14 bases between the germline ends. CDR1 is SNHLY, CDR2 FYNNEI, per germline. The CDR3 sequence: CASSDALGNDEKLFF. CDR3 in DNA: TGTGCCAGCAGTGATGCTCTGGGGAACGATGAAAAACTGTTTTTT.

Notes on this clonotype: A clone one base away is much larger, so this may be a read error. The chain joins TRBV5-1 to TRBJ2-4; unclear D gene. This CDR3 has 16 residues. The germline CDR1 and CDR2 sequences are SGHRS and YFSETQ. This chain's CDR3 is CASSVGPVSHKNIQYF. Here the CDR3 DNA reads TGTGCCAGCAGCGTTGGCCCAGTTTCTCACAAAAACATTCAGTACTTC.

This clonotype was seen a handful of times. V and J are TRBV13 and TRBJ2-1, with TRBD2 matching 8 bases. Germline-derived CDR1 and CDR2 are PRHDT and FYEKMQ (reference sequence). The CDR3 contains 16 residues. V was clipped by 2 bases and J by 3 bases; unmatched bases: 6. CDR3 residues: CASSLWSSGLYNEQFF. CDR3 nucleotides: TGTGCCAGCAGCTTATGGTCTAGCGGGCTCTACAATGAGCAGTTCTTC.

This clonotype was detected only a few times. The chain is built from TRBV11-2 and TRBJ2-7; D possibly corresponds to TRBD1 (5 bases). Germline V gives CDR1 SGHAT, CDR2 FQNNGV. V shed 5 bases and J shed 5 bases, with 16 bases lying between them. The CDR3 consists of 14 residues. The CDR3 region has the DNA TGTGCCAGCAGCCAAGAAGGGGAATTCGACGAGCAGTACTTC. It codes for CASSQEGEFDEQYF.

The CDR3 here is CASRTGGIAAFF. The CDR3 region has the DNA TGTGCCTCGAGGACGGGGGGGATTGCAGCTTTCTTT. This chain joins TRBV19 and TRBJ1-1; D is possibly TRBD1 (5 bases). Between the trimmed V and J ends, which lost 11 bases and 10 bases, there was a span of 20 bases. This CDR3 region has 12 residues. Germline CDR1 LNHDA, CDR2 SQIVND (reference sequence). Combining the CDR3 with reference TRBV19 and TRBJ1-1 gives the whole variable domain DGGITQSPKYLFRKEGQNVTLSCEQNLNHDAMYWYRQDPGQGLRLIYYSQIVNDFQKGDIAEGYSVSREKKESFPLTVTSAQKNPTAFYLCASRTGGIAAFFGQGTRLTVV.

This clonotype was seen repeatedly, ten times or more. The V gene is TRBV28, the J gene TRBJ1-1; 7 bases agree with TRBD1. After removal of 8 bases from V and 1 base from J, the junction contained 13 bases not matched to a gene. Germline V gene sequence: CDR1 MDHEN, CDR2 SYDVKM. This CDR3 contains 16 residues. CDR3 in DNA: TGTGCCAGCCCTAAGCAGGGGGGAGTCGGGAACACTGAAGCTTTCTTT. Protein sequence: CASPKQGGVGNTEAFF.

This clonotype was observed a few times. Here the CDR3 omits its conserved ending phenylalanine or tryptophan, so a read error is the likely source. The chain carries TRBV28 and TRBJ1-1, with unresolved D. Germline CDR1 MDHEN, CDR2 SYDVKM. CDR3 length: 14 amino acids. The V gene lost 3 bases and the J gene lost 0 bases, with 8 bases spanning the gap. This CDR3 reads CASSLRPLNTEAFL. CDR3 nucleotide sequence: TGTGCCAGCAGTTTGCGTCCACTGAACACTGAAGCTTTCCTT.

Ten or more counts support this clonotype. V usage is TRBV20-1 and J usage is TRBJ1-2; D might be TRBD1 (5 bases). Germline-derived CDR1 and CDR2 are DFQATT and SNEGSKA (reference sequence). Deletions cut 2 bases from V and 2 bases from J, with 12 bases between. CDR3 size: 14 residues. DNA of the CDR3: TGCAGTGCTAGAAAGCCAGGGACCAACTATGGCTACACCTTC. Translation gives CSARKPGTNYGYTF.

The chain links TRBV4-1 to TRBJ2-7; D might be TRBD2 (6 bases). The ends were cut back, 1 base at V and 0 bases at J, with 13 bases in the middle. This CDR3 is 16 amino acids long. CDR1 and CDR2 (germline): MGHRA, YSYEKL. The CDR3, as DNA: TGCGCCAGCAGCCAAGGTCTCGGGGGAAGCTCCTACGAGCAGTACTTC. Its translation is CASSQGLGGSSYEQYF.

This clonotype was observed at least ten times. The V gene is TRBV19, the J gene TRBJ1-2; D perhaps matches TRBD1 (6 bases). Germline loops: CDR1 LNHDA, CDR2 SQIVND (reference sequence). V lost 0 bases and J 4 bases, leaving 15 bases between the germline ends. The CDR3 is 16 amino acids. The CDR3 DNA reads TGTGCCAGTAGTATAGATCTCACGGACAGTCCCTATGGCTACACCTTC. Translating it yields CASSIDLTDSPYGYTF.

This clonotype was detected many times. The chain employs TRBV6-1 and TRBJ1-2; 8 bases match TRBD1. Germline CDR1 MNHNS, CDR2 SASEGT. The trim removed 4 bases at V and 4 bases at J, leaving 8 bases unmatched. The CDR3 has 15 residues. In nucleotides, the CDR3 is TGTGCCAGCAGTGTAGGGGACAGGCCCCTCTATGGCTACACCTTC. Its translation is CASSVGDRPLYGYTF.

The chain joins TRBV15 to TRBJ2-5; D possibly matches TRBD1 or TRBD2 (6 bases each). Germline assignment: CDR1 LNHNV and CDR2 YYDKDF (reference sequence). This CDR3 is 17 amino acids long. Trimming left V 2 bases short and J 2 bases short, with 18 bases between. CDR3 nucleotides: TGTGCCACCAGCAGATTTCCCACAGGGCGGGAACAAGAGACCCAGTACTTC. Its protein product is CATSRFPTGREQETQYF.